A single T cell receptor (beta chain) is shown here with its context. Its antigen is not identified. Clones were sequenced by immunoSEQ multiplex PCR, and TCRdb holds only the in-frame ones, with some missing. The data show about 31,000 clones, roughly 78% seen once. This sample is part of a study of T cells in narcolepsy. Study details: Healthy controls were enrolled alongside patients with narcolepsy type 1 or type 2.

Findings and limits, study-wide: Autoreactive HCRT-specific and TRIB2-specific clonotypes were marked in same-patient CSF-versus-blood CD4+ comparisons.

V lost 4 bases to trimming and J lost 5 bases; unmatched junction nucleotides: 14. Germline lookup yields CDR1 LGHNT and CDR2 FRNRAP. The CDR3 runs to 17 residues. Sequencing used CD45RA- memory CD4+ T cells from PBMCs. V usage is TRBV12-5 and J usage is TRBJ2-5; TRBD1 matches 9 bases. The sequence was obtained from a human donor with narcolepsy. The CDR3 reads CASGSSPYRGREETQYF. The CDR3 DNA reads TGTGCTAGTGGTTCTTCACCCTACAGGGGGCGTGAGGAGACCCAGTACTTC.